Listed below are T cell receptor beta chains from one sample, sequenced in a study of blood T cell repertoires in COVID-19. Generated by immunoSEQ multiplex PCR, the TCRdb table keeps only in-frame clones and is missing some. Of about 200,000 clones listed, around 86% were seen once; the top ten hold around 8.9%. Sequenced: PBMCs or T cells enriched from blood (not recorded which). Source of these receptors: a woman aged 45-59 years with acute COVID-19. Each CDR3 is given with its conserved first and last residue. D genes are given only for firm matches. Clone size appears in some rows only: once, few, many, or a class for an expanded clone.

J: TRBJ2-4
size: -
V: TRBV9
D: TRBD1
CDR3: CASSRSDRVRNIQYF
DNA: TGTGCCAGCAGCCGATCCGACAGGGTCAGAAACATTCAGTACTTC

J: TRBJ1-1
size: -
V: TRBV5-6
D: -
CDR3: CASSRTVNTEAFF
DNA: TGTGCCAGCAGCCGTACAGTTAACACTGAAGCTTTCTTT

J: TRBJ2-7
size: -
V: TRBV4-1
D: -
CDR3: CASSHPGRNRVVYEQYF
DNA: TGCGCCAGCAGCCACCCCGGGAGGAACAGGGTCGTCTACGAGCAGTACTTC

J: TRBJ2-3
size: -
V: TRBV28
D: -
CDR3: CASRPGGRADTDTQYF
DNA: TGTGCCAGCAGACCTGGAGGGCGGGCCGACACAGATACGCAGTATTTT

J: TRBJ1-4
size: -
V: TRBV18
D: -
CDR3: CASSPRSQGTEKLFF
DNA: TGTGCCAGCTCACCACGAAGCCAGGGAACCGAAAAACTGTTTTTT

J: TRBJ2-2
size: -
V: TRBV7-7
D: TRBD2
CDR3: CASSGGGLNTGELFF
DNA: TGTGCTAGCAGCGGCGGGGGATTAAACACCGGGGAGCTGTTTTTT

J: TRBJ2-7
size: once
V: TRBV2
D: -
CDR3: CARGGTSYEQYF
DNA: TGTGCCAGGGGGGGAACCTCCTACGAGCAGTACTTC

J: TRBJ2-1
size: -
V: TRBV4-3
D: -
CDR3: CASSQDMASRLNEQFF
DNA: TGCGCCAGCAGCCAAGATATGGCTAGTAGACTCAATGAGCAGTTCTTC

J: TRBJ2-7
size: -
V: TRBV10-3
D: -
CDR3: CAIMGGAYEQYF
DNA: TGTGCCATCATGGGCGGGGCCTACGAGCAGTACTTC

J: TRBJ2-2
size: -
V: TRBV7-2
D: TRBD2
CDR3: CASSGAGGYTGELFF
DNA: TGTGCCTCATCAGGAGCGGGAGGGTACACCGGGGAGCTGTTTTTT

J: TRBJ2-3
size: -
V: TRBV7-2
D: -
CDR3: CASSVQGTDTQYF
DNA: TGTGCCAGCAGCGTCCAGGGCACAGATACGCAGTATTTT

J: TRBJ2-4
size: -
V: TRBV7-2
D: -
CDR3: CASSLGDSRNIQYF
DNA: TGTGCCAGCAGCTTGGGGGACTCAAGGAACATTCAGTACTTC

J: TRBJ2-3
size: -
V: TRBV7-2
D: -
CDR3: CASSLIHRGSRTDTQYF
DNA: TGTGCCAGCAGCTTAATTCACCGGGGGAGCCGCACAGATACGCAGTATTTT

J: TRBJ2-1
size: -
V: TRBV6-5
D: -
CDR3: CASSKAGAYNEQFF
DNA: TGTGCCAGCAGTAAGGCAGGGGCCTACAATGAGCAGTTCTTC

J: TRBJ2-1
size: once
V: TRBV5-5
D: -
CDR3: CASTLDSSYNEQFF
DNA: TGTGCCAGCACCTTGGATTCTAGCTACAATGAGCAGTTCTTC

J: TRBJ2-5
size: -
V: TRBV6-5
D: TRBD2
CDR3: CASRGGSRETQYF
DNA: TGTGCCAGCAGGGGAGGGAGTAGAGAGACCCAGTACTTC